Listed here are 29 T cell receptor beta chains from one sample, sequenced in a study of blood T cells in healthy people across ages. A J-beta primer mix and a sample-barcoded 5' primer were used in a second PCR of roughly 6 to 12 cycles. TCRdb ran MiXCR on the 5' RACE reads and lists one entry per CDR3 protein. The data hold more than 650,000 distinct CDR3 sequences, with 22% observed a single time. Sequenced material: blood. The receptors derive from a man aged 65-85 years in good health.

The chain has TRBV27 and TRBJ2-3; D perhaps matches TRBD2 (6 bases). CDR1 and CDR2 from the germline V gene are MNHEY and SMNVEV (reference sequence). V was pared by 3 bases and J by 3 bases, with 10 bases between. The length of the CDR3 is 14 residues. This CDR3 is CASSFPGGTDTQYF. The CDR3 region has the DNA TGTGCCAGCAGTTTCCCCGGGGGAACAGATACGCAGTATTTT.

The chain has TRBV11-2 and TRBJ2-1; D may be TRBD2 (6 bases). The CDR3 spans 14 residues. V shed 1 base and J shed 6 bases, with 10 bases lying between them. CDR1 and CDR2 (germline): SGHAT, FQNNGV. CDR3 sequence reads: CASSLVRGTNEQFF. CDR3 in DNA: TGTGCCAGCAGCTTAGTGCGGGGTACCAATGAGCAGTTCTTC.

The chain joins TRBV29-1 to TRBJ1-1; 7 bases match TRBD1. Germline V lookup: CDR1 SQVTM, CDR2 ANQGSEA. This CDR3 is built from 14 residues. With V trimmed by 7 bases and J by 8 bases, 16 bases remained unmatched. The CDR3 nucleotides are TGCAGCGCCTATGTGACAGGGAAGCCTAAAGAAGCTTTCTTT. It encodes CSAYVTGKPKEAFF.

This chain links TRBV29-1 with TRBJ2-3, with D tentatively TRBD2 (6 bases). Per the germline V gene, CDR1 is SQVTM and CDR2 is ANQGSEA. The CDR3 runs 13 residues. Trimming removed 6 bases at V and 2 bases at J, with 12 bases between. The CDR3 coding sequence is TGCAGCGTGGCCCCGGGACTCACAGATACGCAGTATTTT. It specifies CSVAPGLTDTQYF.

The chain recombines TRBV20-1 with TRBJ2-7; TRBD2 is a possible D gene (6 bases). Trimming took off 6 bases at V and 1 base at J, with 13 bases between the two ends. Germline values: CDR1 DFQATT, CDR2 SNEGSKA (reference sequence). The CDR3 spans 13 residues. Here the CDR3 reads CSAPSVDSYEQYF. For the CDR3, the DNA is TGCAGTGCCCCTAGCGTGGATTCCTACGAGCAGTACTTC.

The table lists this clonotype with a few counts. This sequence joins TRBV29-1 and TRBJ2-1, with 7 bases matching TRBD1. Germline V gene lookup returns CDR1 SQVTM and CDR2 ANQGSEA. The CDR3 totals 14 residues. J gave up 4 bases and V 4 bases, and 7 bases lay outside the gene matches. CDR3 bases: TGCAGCGTTGGTAAAGGGGGCCGGTACAATGAGCAGTTCTTC. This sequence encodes CSVGKGGRYNEQFF.

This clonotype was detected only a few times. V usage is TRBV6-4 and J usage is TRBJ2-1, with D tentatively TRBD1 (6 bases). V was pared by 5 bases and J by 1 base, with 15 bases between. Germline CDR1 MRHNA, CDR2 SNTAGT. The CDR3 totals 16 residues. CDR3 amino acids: CASSPGVGFSYNEQFF. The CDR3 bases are TGTGCCAGCAGTCCAGGGGTGGGGTTTTCCTACAATGAGCAGTTCTTC.

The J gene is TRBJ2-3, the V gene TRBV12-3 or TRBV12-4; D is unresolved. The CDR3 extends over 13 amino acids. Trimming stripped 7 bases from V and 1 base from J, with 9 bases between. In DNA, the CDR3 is TGTGCCAGCATTAGTGCCCGCACAGATACGCAGTATTTT. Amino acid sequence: CASISARTDTQYF.

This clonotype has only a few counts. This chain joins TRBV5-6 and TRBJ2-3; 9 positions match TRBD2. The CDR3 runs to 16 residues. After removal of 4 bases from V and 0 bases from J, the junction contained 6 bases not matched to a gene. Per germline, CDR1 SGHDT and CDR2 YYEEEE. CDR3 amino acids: CASSKGLALSTDTQYF. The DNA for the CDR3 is TGTGCCAGCAGCAAAGGACTAGCGCTAAGCACAGATACGCAGTATTTT. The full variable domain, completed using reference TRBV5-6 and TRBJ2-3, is DAGVTQSPTHLIKTRGQQVTLRCSPKSGHDTVSWYQQALGQGPQFIFQYYEEEERQRGNFPDRFSGHQFPNYSSELNVNALLLGDSALYLCASSKGLALSTDTQYFGPGTRLTVL.

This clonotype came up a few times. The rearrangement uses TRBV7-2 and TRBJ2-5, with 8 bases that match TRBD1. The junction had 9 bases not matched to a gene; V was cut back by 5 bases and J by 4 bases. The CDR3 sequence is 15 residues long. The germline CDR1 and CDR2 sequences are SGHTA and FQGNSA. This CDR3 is CASSDTSGGAETQYF. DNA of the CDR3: TGTGCCAGCAGCGACACCTCAGGGGGCGCAGAGACCCAGTACTTC.

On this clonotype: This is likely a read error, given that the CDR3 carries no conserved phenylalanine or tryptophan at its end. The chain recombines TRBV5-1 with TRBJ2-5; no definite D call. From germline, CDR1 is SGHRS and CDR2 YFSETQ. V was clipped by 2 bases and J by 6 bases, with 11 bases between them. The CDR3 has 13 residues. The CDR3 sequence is CASSFDERQTQYY. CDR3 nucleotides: TGCGCCAGCAGCTTTGACGAGAGACAGACCCAGTACTAC.

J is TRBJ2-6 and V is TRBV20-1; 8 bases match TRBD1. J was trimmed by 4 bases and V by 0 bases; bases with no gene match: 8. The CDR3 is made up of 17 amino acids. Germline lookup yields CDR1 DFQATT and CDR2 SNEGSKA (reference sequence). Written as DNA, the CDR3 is TGCAGTGCTAGAGATCACGCAGGGGGCACGGGGGCCAACGTCCTGACTTTC. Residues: CSARDHAGGTGANVLTF.

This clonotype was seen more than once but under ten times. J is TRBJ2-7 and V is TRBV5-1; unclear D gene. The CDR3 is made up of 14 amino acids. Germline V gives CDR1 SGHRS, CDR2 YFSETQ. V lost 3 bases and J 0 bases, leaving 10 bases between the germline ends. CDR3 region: CASSSSASSYEQYF. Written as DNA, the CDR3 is TGCGCCAGCAGCTCATCCGCCAGCTCCTACGAGCAGTACTTC.

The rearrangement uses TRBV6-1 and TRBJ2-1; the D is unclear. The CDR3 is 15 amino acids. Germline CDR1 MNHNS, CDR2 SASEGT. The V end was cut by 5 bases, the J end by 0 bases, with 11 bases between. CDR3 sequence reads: CASSTQSLSYNEQFF. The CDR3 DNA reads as TGTGCCAGCAGTACCCAGAGCCTCTCCTACAATGAGCAGTTCTTC.

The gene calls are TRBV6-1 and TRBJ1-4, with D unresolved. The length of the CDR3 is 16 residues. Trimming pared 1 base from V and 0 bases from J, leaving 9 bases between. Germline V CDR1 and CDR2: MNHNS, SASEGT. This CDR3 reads CASSEDPITTNEKLFF. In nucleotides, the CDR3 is TGTGCCAGCAGTGAAGATCCCATAACAACTAATGAAAAACTGTTTTTT.

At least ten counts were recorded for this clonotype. The CDR3 here is CASSLEGQVMDIQYF. The CDR3 DNA follows: TGCGCCAGCAGCTTGGAGGGGCAAGTCATGGACATTCAGTACTTC. This chain links TRBV5-1 with TRBJ2-4; D may be TRBD1 (5 bases). Deletions cut 0 bases from V and 8 bases from J, with 15 bases between. The CDR3 runs to 15 residues. CDR1 is SGHRS and CDR2 is YFSETQ in the germline V gene.

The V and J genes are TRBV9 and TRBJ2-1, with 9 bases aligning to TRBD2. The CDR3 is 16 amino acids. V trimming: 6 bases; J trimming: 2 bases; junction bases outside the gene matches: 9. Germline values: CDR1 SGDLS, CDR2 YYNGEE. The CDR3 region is CASTEGSGRPYNEQFF. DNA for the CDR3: TGTGCCAGCACCGAGGGGAGCGGGAGGCCCTACAATGAGCAGTTCTTC.

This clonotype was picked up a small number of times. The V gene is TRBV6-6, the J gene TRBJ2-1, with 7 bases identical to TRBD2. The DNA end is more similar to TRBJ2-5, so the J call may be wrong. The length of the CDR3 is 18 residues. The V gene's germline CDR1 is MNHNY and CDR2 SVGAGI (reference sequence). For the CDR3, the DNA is TGTGCCAGCAGTTCTTCTACATTTTTCGGACTAGGTGGGGAGACCCAGTACTTC. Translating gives CASSSSTFFGLGGETQYF.

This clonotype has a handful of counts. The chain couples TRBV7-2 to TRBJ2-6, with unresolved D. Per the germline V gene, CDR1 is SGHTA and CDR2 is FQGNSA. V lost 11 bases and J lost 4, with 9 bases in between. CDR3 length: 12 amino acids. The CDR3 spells CAATEGANVLTF. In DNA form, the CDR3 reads TGTGCCGCCACTGAAGGGGCCAACGTCCTGACTTTC.

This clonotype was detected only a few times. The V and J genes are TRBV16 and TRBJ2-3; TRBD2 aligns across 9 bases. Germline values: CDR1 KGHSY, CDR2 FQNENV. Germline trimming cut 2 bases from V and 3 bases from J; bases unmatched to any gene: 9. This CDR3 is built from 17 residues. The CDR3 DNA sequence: TGTGCCAGCAGCCAAGTTCAGGCAGCGGGGGGAACAGATACGCAGTATTTT. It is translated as CASSQVQAAGGTDTQYF.

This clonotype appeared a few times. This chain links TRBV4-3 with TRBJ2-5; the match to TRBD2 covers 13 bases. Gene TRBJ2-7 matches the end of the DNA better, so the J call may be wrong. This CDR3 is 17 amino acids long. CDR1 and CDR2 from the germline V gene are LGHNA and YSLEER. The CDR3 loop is CASSQGAGLAGAREQYF. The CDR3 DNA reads TGCGCCAGCAGCCAAGGCGCCGGACTAGCGGGGGCTCGCGAGCAGTACTTC.

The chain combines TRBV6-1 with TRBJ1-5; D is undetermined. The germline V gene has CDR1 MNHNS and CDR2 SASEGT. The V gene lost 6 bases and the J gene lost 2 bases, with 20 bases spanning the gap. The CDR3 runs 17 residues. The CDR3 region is CASSPTIPAFGNQPQHF. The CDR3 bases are TGTGCCAGCAGCCCCACAATCCCAGCTTTCGGCAATCAGCCCCAGCATTTT.

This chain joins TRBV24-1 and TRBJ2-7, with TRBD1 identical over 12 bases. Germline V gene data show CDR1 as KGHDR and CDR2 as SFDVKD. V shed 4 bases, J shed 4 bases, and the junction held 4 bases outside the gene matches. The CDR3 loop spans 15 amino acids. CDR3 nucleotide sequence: TGTGCCACCAGTGACCGGGACAGGGGGCTTTACGAGCAGTACTTC. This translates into CATSDRDRGLYEQYF.

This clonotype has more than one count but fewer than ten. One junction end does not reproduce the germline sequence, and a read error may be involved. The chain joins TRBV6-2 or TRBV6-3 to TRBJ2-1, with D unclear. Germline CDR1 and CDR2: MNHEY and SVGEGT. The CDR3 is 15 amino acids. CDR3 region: CASSYGGYHQETQCF. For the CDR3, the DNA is TGTGCCAGCAGTTACGGTGGCTACCACCAAGAGACCCAGTGCTTC.

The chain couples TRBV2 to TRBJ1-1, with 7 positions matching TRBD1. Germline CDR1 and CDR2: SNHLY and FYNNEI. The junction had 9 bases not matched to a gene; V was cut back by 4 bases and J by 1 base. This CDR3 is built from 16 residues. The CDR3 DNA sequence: TGTGCCAGCAGTGGGACAGGCGGGGGTGGGAACACTGAAGCTTTCTTT. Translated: CASSGTGGGGNTEAFF.

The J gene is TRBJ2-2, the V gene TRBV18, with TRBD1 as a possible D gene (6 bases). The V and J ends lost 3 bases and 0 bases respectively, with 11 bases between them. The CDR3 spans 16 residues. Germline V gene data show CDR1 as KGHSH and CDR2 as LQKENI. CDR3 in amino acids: CASSPRTDSNTGELFF. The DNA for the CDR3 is TGTGCCAGCTCACCGAGGACAGATTCGAACACCGGGGAGCTGTTTTTT.

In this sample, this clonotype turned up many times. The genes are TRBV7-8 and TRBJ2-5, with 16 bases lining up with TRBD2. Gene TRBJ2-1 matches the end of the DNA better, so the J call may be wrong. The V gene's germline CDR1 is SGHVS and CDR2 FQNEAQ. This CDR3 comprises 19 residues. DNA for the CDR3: TGTGCCAGCAGCTTAGAAAGGGGACTAGCGGGGGGGCCTGGGAATGAGCAGTTCTTC. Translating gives CASSLERGLAGGPGNEQFF.

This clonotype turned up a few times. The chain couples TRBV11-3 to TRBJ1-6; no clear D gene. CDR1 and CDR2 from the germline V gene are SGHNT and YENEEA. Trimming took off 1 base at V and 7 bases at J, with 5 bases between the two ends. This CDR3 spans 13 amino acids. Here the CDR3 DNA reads TGTGCCAGCAGCTTAGGAGAGAATTCACCCCTCCACTTT. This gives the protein CASSLGENSPLHF. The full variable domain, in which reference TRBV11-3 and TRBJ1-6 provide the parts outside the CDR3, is EAGVVQSPRYKIIEKKQPVAFWCNPISGHNTLYWYLQNLGQGPELLIRYENEEAVDDSQLPKDRFSAERLKGVDSTLKIQPAELGDSAVYLCASSLGENSPLHFGNGTRLTVT.

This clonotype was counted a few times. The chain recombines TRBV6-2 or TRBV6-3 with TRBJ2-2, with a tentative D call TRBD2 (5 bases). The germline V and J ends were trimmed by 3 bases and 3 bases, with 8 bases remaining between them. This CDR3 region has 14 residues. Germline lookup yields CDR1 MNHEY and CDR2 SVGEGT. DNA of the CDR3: TGTGCCAGCAGTTATCCGGGATACACCGGGGAGCTGTTTTTT. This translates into CASSYPGYTGELFF.